This passage covers 19 T cell receptor beta chains from one sample sequenced in a study of early T cells in non-severe SARS-CoV-2 infection. TCRdb reanalysed the 5' RACE reads using MiXCR and keeps one entry per CDR3 protein. The sample yields 24,000 or so distinct CDR3 sequences, around 4.2% seen once. The sample comprised whole blood. The source is an adult who was a healthcare worker with PCR-confirmed SARS-CoV-2 infection or an uninfected control (not recorded which).

This clonotype occurred many times. J is TRBJ2-5 and V is TRBV5-4; tentatively, D is TRBD2 (6 bases). The CDR3 has 14 residues. The germline V and J ends were trimmed by 3 bases and 7 bases, with 16 bases remaining between them. The germline V gene has CDR1 SGHNT and CDR2 YYREEE (reference sequence). The CDR3, as DNA: TGTGCCAGCAGCTCCCGGGACTCCCTTCGGACCCAGTACTTC. Translating gives CASSSRDSLRTQYF.

The sample holds many counts of this clonotype. The chain has TRBV7-6 and TRBJ2-3; 9 bases are a match to TRBD2. The junction had 12 bases not matched to a gene; V was cut back by 3 bases and J by 2 bases. The germline gives CDR1 SGHVS, CDR2 FNYEAQ. This CDR3 is built from 18 residues. CDR3 sequence reads: CASSFSPPSGAFTDTQYF. In DNA, the CDR3 is TGTGCCAGCAGCTTCTCCCCCCCTAGCGGGGCCTTCACAGATACGCAGTATTTT.

This clonotype has at least ten counts. J is TRBJ2-1 and V is TRBV20-1; tentatively, D is TRBD2 (6 bases). The CDR3 contains 16 residues. CDR1 is DFQATT, CDR2 SNEGSKA, per germline (reference sequence). V was trimmed by 1 base and J by 8 bases, leaving 21 bases between them. Here the CDR3 DNA reads TGCAGTGCTAGAGCTCTTGCTAGCGCCCAAGGTGATGAGCAGTTCTTC. It yields the protein CSARALASAQGDEQFF.

This clonotype came up many times. The J gene is TRBJ1-1, the V gene TRBV28; 7 positions match TRBD1. CDR3 length: 14 residues. CDR1 and CDR2 from the germline V gene are MDHEN and SYDVKM. The junction had 6 bases not matched to a gene; V was cut back by 6 bases and J by 2 bases. In nucleotides, the CDR3 is TGTGCCAGCAGACTCGGACAGGCAAACACTGAAGCTTTCTTT. It yields the protein CASRLGQANTEAFF.

This clonotype was recorded at least ten times. The chain uses TRBV6-2 or TRBV6-3 and TRBJ2-5; D is possibly TRBD2 (5 bases). Per the germline V gene, CDR1 is MNHEY and CDR2 is SVGEGT. This CDR3 has 16 residues. V was clipped by 6 bases and J by 2 bases, with 19 bases between them. The CDR3 sequence is CASSDHTAELQETQYF. CDR3 nucleotides: TGTGCCAGCAGCGACCATACAGCGGAGCTACAAGAGACCCAGTACTTC.

This clonotype was detected many times. V usage is TRBV12-3 or TRBV12-4 and J usage is TRBJ1-5; D gene unclear. The length of the CDR3 is 13 residues. Between the trimmed V and J ends, which lost 6 bases and 6 bases, there was a span of 12 bases. This CDR3 reads CASSRLSGQPQHF. CDR3 in DNA: TGTGCCAGCAGCCGTTTGTCCGGTCAGCCCCAGCATTTT.

This clonotype was recorded many times. The J gene is TRBJ1-2, the V gene TRBV20-1; maybe TRBD1 (6 bases). Germline V gene data show CDR1 as DFQATT and CDR2 as SNEGSKA (reference sequence). Trimming took off 1 base at V and 7 bases at J, with 16 bases between the two ends. This CDR3 is 14 amino acids long. The CDR3 sequence: CSARVGQPSRGYTF. CDR3 sequence (DNA): TGCAGTGCTAGAGTCGGACAGCCCTCTCGTGGCTACACCTTC.

This clonotype is medium-sized (0.01 to 0.1%) in the sample. J is TRBJ2-1 and V is TRBV20-1, with 13 bases identical to TRBD2. The length of the CDR3 is 21 residues. CDR1 and CDR2 (germline): DFQATT, SNEGSKA (reference sequence). After removal of 0 bases from V and 0 bases from J, the junction contained 14 bases not matched to a gene. This CDR3 is CSARDWGGLAGDRGSYNEQFF. Here the CDR3 DNA reads TGCAGTGCTAGAGATTGGGGAGGACTAGCGGGAGACCGGGGCTCCTACAATGAGCAGTTCTTC.

This clonotype has ten or more counts. The CDR3 coding sequence is TGTGCCAGCAGGGCTCCAGGGGCAAATTCACCCCTCCACTTT. Its protein is CASRAPGANSPLHF. The chain uses TRBV7-3 and TRBJ1-6; D may be TRBD1 (6 bases). CDR3 length equals 14 residues. CDR1 is SGHTA, CDR2 FQGTGA, per germline. V was clipped by 6 bases and J by 7 bases, with 13 bases between them.

There are many counts of this clonotype. J is TRBJ1-1 and V is TRBV6-2 or TRBV6-3, with 7 nucleotides matching TRBD1. The length of the CDR3 is 13 residues. Germline V gene data show CDR1 as MNHEY and CDR2 as SVGEGT. J gave up 3 bases and V 5 bases, and 3 bases lay outside the gene matches. The CDR3 spells CASSVDRDTEAFF. CDR3 DNA sequence: TGTGCCAGCAGTGTCGACAGGGACACTGAAGCTTTCTTT.

V gene TRBV25-1 combines with J gene TRBJ2-3; the D gene is possibly TRBD2 (5 bases). CDR3 length equals 16 residues. V was trimmed by 5 bases and J by 8 bases, leaving 23 bases between them. From germline, CDR1 is MGHDK and CDR2 SYGVNS. The CDR3 is CASSPHFEVLGSTQYF. The CDR3 DNA sequence: TGTGCCAGCAGTCCACATTTCGAGGTCCTAGGGAGTACGCAGTATTTT. The entire variable domain, with the rest obtained from reference TRBV25-1 and TRBJ2-3, is as follows: EADIYQTPRYLVIGTGKKITLECSQTMGHDKMYWYQQDPGMELHLIHYSYGVNSTEKGDLSSESTVSRIRTEHFPLTLESARPSHTSQYLCASSPHFEVLGSTQYFGPGTRLTVL.

The chain links TRBV11-2 to TRBJ2-3; 9 nucleotides agree with TRBD1. This CDR3 has 15 residues. V dropped 4 bases and J dropped 1; count of bases not matched to a gene: 3. From germline, CDR1 is SGHAT and CDR2 FQNNGV. CDR3 coding DNA: TGTGCCAGCAGCTCCTGGGACAGGGGCACAGATACGCAGTATTTT. Translating gives CASSSWDRGTDTQYF.

This sequence joins TRBV5-1 and TRBJ2-7; perhaps D is TRBD1 or TRBD2 (5 bases each). Germline V gene data show CDR1 as SGHRS and CDR2 as YFSETQ. The CDR3 totals 15 residues. The V end lost 5 bases, the J end lost 0 bases, and 15 bases lay between the germline ends. CDR3 nucleotides: TGCGCCAGCAGGATTAGGGACCATAGCTCCTACGAGCAGTACTTC. Translating it yields CASRIRDHSSYEQYF.

This clonotype was found many times. The rearrangement uses TRBV5-1 and TRBJ1-5; D not resolved. The CDR3 runs to 15 residues. The germline V and J ends were trimmed by 0 bases and 6 bases, with 13 bases remaining between them. Germline CDR1 is SGHRS and CDR2 is YFSETQ. CDR3 nucleotide sequence: TGCGCCAGCAGCTTGGAGGGCGGGTTCGGTCAGCCCCAGCATTTT. This gives the protein CASSLEGGFGQPQHF. Supplemented by reference TRBV5-1 and TRBJ1-5, the full variable domain reads KAGVTQTPRYLIKTRGQQVTLSCSPISGHRSVSWYQQTPGQGLQFLFEYFSETQRNKGNFPGRFSGRQFSNSRSEMNVSTLELGDSALYLCASSLEGGFGQPQHFGDGTRLSIL.

This clonotype has ten or more counts. This chain uses TRBV4-2 with TRBJ2-7, with 14 bases identical to TRBD2. Germline CDR1 LGHNA, CDR2 YNFKEQ. J lost 1 base, V lost 0 bases, and 8 bases had no gene match. The CDR3 has 19 amino acids. The CDR3 sequence: CASSQEGTSGSWGSYEQYF. The CDR3 DNA reads TGTGCCAGCAGCCAAGAGGGGACTAGCGGGAGTTGGGGATCCTACGAGCAGTACTTC.

This clonotype was observed many times. The chain uses TRBV14 and TRBJ2-7; D gene unclear. The germline V gene has CDR1 SGHDN and CDR2 FVKESK. Trimming cost V 8 bases and J 5 bases, with 22 bases left between them. This CDR3 contains 15 residues. CDR3 nucleotides: TGTGCCAGCGGGCCCCTATGGACCGGAAGGGACGAGCAGTACTTC. Translating gives CASGPLWTGRDEQYF.

This clonotype was counted ten times or more. The chain is built from TRBV7-3 and TRBJ2-3; TRBD2 matches 11 bases. CDR1 and CDR2 (germline): SGHTA, FQGTGA. The V and J ends lost 4 bases and 5 bases, in that order; junction bases with no gene match: 5. The CDR3 is made up of 15 amino acids. The CDR3 DNA reads as TGTGCCAGCAGCTCCACTAGCGGGAGTTTAGATACGCAGTATTTT. Protein product: CASSSTSGSLDTQYF. Together with reference TRBV7-3 and TRBJ2-3, the CDR3 gives the full variable domain: GAGVSQTPSNKVTEKGKYVELRCDPISGHTALYWYRQSLGQGPEFLIYFQGTGAADDSGLPNDRFFAVRPEGSVSTLKIQRTERGDSAVYLCASSSTSGSLDTQYFGPGTRLTVL.

This clonotype was seen many times. V usage is TRBV28 and J usage is TRBJ2-1; a possible D gene is TRBD1 (6 bases). The V gene lost 2 bases and the J gene lost 13 bases, with 9 bases spanning the gap. The germline gives CDR1 MDHEN, CDR2 SYDVKM. CDR3 length: 11 residues. The CDR3 loop is CASSLLDRQFF. For the CDR3, the DNA is TGTGCCAGCAGTTTACTGGACAGACAGTTCTTC. The variable domain in full, with the rest retrieved from reference TRBV28 and TRBJ2-1, is DVKVTQSSRYLVKRTGEKVFLECVQDMDHENMFWYRQDPGLGLRLIYFSYDVKMKEKGDIPEGYSVSREKKERFSLILESASTNQTSMYLCASSLLDRQFFGPGTRLTVL.

Regarding this clonotype: A much more abundant neighbour one base away suggests this may be a read error. The chain links TRBV27 to TRBJ1-2; D ambiguous. The CDR3 has 16 amino acids. V lost 3 bases to trimming and J lost 4 bases, with 18 bases between them. Germline V gives CDR1 MNHEY, CDR2 SMNVEV (reference sequence). The CDR3 sequence is CASSLSRSGTGYGYTF. CDR3 nucleotides: TGTGCCAGCAGTTTGTCGAGGTCGGGAACGGGCTATGGCTACACCTTC.